These T cell receptor beta chains were read from a single sample in a study of cytomegalovirus exposure and HLA in healthy donors. TCRdb's copy holds only in-frame clones and misses some; the assay was immunoSEQ multiplex PCR. Its clone listing holds under 150,000 clones. The sample comprised PBMCs. These receptors were obtained from a woman aged 40 to 50 in good health and CMV-seronegative. Each CDR3 is given with its conserved first and last residue. The D gene is left open where the match is weak.

D: TRBD1
J: TRBJ1-2
length: 15
V: TRBV2
DNA: TGTGCCAGCAGTGAAACGCCGCCAGGGGGGTATGGCTACACCTTC
CDR3: CASSETPPGGYGYTF

D: NA
J: TRBJ1-5
length: 14
V: TRBV19
DNA: TGTGCCAGTAGTATCGAGGGGGGGAATCAGCCCCAGCATTTT
CDR3: CASSIEGGNQPQHF

D: TRBD1
J: TRBJ1-2
length: 15
V: TRBV7-3
DNA: TGTGCCAGCAGCATCACAGGGGCGTCTAACTATGGCTACACCTTC
CDR3: CASSITGASNYGYTF

D: NA
J: TRBJ2-4
length: 13
V: TRBV7-9
DNA: TGTGCCAGCAGTTCCCTAGCCAAAAACATTCAGTACTTC
CDR3: CASSSLAKNIQYF

D: NA
J: TRBJ1-2
length: 16
V: TRBV7-2
DNA: TGTGCCAGCAGAGCAATAGTCCACATCGACATCGGTGGCTACACCTTC
CDR3: CASRAIVHIDIGGYTF

D: NA
J: TRBJ2-3
length: 14
V: TRBV5-1
DNA: TGCGCCAGCAGCTTGGGACAAGACACAGATACGCAGTATTTT
CDR3: CASSLGQDTDTQYF

D: TRBD2
J: TRBJ2-5
length: 17
V: TRBV4-2
DNA: TGTGCCAGCAGCCCTACGGGAGGGAATAGGGGGAGAGAGACCCAGTACTTC
CDR3: CASSPTGGNRGRETQYF

D: TRBD2
J: TRBJ2-5
length: 16
V: TRBV25-1
DNA: TGTGCCAGCAGTGGCGGGGTAGCGGGGTTCCAAGAGACCCAGTACTTC
CDR3: CASSGGVAGFQETQYF

D: NA
J: TRBJ1-1
length: 11
V: TRBV20-1
DNA: TGCAGTGCTCCGATGAGGACTGAAGCTTTCTTT
CDR3: CSAPMRTEAFF

D: TRBD1
J: TRBJ1-6
length: 16
V: TRBV27
DNA: TGTGCCAGCAGTTTCTTGCGGACAGGACGGGATTCACCCCTCCACTTT
CDR3: CASSFLRTGRDSPLHF

D: TRBD1
J: TRBJ1-5
length: 15
V: TRBV19
DNA: TGTGCCAGTAGTATAGGAATGACAGGGTATCAGCCCCAGCATTTT
CDR3: CASSIGMTGYQPQHF

D: NA
J: TRBJ1-4
length: 16
V: TRBV18
DNA: TGTGCCAGCTCACCAGTTCGCTTCGGGGGTGTTGAAAAACTGTTTTTT
CDR3: CASSPVRFGGVEKLFF

D: TRBD1
J: TRBJ1-2
length: 12
V: TRBV28
DNA: TGTGCCAGCAGTCAGGGGGCGAAAGGCTACACCTTC
CDR3: CASSQGAKGYTF